This T cell receptor (beta chain) is from a study of blood T cell repertoires in COVID-19. Study-level information: The samples span acute and convalescent COVID-19 from the United States, Italy and Spain.

The CDR3 contains 13 residues. CDR1 is MDHEN, CDR2 SYDVKM, per germline. Trimming stripped 1 base from V and 4 bases from J, with 8 bases between. In the original workflow: Amplifying reference gene primers gave estimates of nucleated cell counts. Measured with immunoSEQ multiplex PCR; TCRdb has only the in-frame clones, and not every one. The DNA gave D and trimming, while V, J and clone size come from that table. The sample includes approximately 69,000 clones, over 75% of them seen just once. The rearrangement uses TRBV28 and TRBJ2-7; D unresolved. The origin of this receptor is a man aged 50 to 59 with acute or convalescent COVID-19. Sequenced: peripheral blood. The chain's CDR3 is CASSLYMRYEQYF. The CDR3 region has the DNA TGTGCCAGCAGTTTATATATGCGTTACGAGCAGTACTTC.